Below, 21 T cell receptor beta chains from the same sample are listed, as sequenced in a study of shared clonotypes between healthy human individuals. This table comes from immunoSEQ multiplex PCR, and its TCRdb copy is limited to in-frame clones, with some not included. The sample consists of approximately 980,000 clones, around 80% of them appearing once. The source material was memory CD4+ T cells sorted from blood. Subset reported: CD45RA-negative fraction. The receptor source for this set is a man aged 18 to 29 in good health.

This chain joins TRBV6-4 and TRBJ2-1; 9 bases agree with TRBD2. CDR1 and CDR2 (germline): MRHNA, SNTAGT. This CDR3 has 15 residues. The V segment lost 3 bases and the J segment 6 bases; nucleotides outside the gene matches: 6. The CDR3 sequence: CASSEGTSPVNEQFF. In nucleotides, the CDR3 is TGTGCCAGCAGTGAAGGGACTAGCCCAGTCAATGAGCAGTTCTTC.

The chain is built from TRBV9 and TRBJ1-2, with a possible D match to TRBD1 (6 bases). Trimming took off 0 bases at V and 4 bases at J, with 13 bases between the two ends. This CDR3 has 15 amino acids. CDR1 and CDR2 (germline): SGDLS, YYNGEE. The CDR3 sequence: CASSVAGEVSYGYTF. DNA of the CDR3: TGTGCCAGCAGCGTAGCAGGGGAGGTTTCCTATGGCTACACCTTC.

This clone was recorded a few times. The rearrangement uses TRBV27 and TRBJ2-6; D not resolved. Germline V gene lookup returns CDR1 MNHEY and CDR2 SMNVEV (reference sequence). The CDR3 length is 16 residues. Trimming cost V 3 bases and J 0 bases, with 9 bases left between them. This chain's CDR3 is CASSFSRNSGANVLTF. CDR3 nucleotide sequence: TGTGCCAGCAGTTTTTCCAGAAACTCTGGGGCCAACGTCCTGACTTTC.

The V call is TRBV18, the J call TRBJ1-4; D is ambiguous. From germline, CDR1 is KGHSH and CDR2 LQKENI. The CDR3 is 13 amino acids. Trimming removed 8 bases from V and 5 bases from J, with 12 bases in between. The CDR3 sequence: CASREGTNEKLFF. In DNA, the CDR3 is TGTGCCAGCCGCGAGGGTACGAATGAAAAACTGTTTTTT. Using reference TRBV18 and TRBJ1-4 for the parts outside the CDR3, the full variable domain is NAGVMQNPRHLVRRRGQEARLRCSPMKGHSHVYWYRQLPEEGLKFMVYLQKENIIDESGMPKERFSAEFPKEGPSILRIQQVVRGDSAAYFCASREGTNEKLFFGSGTQLSVL.

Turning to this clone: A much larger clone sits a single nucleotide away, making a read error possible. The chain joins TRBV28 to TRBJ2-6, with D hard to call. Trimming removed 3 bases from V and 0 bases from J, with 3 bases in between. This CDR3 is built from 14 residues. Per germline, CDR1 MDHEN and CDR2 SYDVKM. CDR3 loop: CASSLRSGANVLTF. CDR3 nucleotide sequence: TGTGCCAGCAGTTTGCGCTCTGGGGCCAACGTCCTGACTTTC.

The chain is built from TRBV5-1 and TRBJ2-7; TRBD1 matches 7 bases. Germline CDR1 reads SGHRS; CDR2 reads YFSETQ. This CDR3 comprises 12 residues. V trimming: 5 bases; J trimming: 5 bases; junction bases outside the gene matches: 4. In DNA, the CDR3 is TGCGCCAGCAGGGCAGGGGGAAACGAGCAGTACTTC. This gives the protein CASRAGGNEQYF. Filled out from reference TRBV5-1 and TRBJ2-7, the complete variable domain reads KAGVTQTPRYLIKTRGQQVTLSCSPISGHRSVSWYQQTPGQGLQFLFEYFSETQRNKGNFPGRFSGRQFSNSRSEMNVSTLELGDSALYLCASRAGGNEQYFGPGTRLTVT.

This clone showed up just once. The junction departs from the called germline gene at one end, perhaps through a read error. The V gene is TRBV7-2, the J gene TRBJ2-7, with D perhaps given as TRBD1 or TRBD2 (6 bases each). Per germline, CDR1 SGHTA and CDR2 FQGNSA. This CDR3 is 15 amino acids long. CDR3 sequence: CASSLFTNGGTPPRF. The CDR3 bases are TGTGCCAGCAGCTTATTCACCAATGGGGGGACACCTCCTCGTTTC. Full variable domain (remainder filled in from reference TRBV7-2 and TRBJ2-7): GAGVSQSPSNKVTEKGKDVELRCDPISGHTALYWYRQSLGQGLEFLIYFQGNSAPDKSGLPSDRFSAERTGGSVSTLTIQRTQQEDSAVYLCASSLFTNGGTPPRFGPGTRLTVT.

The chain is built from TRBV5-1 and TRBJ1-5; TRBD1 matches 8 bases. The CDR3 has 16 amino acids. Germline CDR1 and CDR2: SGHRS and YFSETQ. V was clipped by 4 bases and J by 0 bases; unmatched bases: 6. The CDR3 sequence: CASSEGTGNSNQPQHF. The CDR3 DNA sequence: TGCGCCAGCAGCGAAGGGACAGGTAATAGCAATCAGCCCCAGCATTTT. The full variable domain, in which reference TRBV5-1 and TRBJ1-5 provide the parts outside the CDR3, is KAGVTQTPRYLIKTRGQQVTLSCSPISGHRSVSWYQQTPGQGLQFLFEYFSETQRNKGNFPGRFSGRQFSNSRSEMNVSTLELGDSALYLCASSEGTGNSNQPQHFGDGTRLSIL.

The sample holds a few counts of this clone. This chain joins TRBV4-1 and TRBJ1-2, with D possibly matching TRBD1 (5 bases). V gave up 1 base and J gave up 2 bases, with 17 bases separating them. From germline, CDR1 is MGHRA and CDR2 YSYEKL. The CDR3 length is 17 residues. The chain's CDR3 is CASSQVAFGEGNYGYTF. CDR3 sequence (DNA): TGCGCCAGCAGCCAAGTCGCGTTTGGTGAGGGGAACTATGGCTACACCTTC.

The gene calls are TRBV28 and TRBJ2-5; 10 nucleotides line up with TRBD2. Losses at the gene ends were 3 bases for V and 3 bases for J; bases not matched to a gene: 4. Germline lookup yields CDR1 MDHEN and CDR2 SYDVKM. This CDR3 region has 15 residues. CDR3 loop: CASSLERGGEETQYF. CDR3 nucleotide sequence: TGTGCCAGCAGTTTGGAGCGGGGGGGCGAAGAGACCCAGTACTTC.

As DNA, the CDR3 is TGTGCCAGCACCTTGGGGAACTCCTACGAGCAGTACTTC. Amino acids: CASTLGNSYEQYF. The gene calls are TRBV21-1 and TRBJ2-7. TRBV21-1 is a pseudogene segment. The CDR3 covers 13 residues.

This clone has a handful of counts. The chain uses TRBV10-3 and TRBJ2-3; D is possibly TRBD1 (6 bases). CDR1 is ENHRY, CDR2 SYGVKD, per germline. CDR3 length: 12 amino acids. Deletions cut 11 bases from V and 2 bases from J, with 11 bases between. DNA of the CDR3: TGTGCCGGCAGGGGTGACACAGATACGCAGTATTTT. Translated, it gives CAGRGDTDTQYF.

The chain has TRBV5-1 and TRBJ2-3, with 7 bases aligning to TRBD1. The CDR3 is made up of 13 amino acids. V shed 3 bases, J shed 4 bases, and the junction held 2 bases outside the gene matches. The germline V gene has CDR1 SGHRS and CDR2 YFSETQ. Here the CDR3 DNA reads TGCGCCAGCAGCTCTGGACAGGCAGATACGCAGTATTTT. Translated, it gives CASSSGQADTQYF. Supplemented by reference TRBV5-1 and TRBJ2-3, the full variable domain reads KAGVTQTPRYLIKTRGQQVTLSCSPISGHRSVSWYQQTPGQGLQFLFEYFSETQRNKGNFPGRFSGRQFSNSRSEMNVSTLELGDSALYLCASSSGQADTQYFGPGTRLTVL.

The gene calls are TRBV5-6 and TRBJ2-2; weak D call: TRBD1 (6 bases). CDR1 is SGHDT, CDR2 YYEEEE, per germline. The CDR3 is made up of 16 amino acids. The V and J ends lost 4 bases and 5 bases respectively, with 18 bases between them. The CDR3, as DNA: TGTGCCAGCAGCCTGTGGGGCAGGGGCTCGACCGGGGAGCTGTTTTTT. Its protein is CASSLWGRGSTGELFF.

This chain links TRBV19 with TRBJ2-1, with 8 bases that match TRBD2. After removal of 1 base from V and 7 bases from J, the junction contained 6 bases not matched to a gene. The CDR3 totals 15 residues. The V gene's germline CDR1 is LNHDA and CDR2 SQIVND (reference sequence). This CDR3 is CASSIAGGPWNEQFF. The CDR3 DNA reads TGTGCCAGTAGTATAGCGGGAGGGCCATGGAATGAGCAGTTCTTC.

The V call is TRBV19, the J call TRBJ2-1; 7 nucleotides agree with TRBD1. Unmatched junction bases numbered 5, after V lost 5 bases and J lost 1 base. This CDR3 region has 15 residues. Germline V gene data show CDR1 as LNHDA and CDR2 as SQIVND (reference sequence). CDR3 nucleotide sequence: TGTGCCAGTAGTTTTTCGGGACAGTCCTACAATGAGCAGTTCTTC. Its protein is CASSFSGQSYNEQFF.

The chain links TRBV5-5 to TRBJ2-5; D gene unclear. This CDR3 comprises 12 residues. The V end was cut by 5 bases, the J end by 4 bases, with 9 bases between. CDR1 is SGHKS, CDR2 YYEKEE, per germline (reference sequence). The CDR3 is CASSPGSETQYF. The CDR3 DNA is TGTGCCAGCAGTCCGGGTTCAGAGACCCAGTACTTC. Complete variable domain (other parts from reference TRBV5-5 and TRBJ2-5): DAGVTQSPTHLIKTRGQQVTLRCSPISGHKSVSWYQQVLGQGPQFIFQYYEKEERGRGNFPDRFSARQFPNYSSELNVNALLLGDSALYLCASSPGSETQYFGPGTRLLVL.

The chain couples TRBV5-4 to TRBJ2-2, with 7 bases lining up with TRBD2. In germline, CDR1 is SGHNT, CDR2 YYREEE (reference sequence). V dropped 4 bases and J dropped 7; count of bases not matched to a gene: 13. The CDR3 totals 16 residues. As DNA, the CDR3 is TGTGCCAGCAGCCTGACGACTAGCACTCGGGGCGGGGAGCTGTTTTTT. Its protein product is CASSLTTSTRGGELFF.

CDR3 nucleotide sequence: TGTGCCAGCAGCCAAGGTTTACTGGAAGAGACCCAGTACTTC. As protein: CASSQGLLEETQYF. The chain is built from TRBV4-2 and TRBJ2-5; no reliable D call. Per the germline V gene, CDR1 is LGHNA and CDR2 is YNFKEQ. The CDR3 sequence is 14 residues long. The V end lost 1 base, the J end lost 3 bases, and 9 bases lay between the germline ends.

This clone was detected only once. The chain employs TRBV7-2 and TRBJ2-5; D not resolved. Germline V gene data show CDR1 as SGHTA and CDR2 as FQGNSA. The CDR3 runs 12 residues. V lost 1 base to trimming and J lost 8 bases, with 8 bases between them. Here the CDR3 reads CASSLDGLTQYF. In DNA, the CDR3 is TGTGCCAGCAGCTTAGACGGCTTAACCCAGTACTTC.

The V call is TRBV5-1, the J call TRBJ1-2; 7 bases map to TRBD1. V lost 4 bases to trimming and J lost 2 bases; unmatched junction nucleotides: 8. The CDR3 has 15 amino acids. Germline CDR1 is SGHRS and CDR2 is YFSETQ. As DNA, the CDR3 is TGCGCCAGCAGCCCCCAAATACAGGGGAACTATGGCTACACCTTC. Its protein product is CASSPQIQGNYGYTF.